These 10 T cell receptor beta chains originate from one sample sequenced in a study of esophageal squamous cell carcinoma under preoperative chemotherapy. TCRdb called the PCR reads again in MiXCR, with one record for every CDR3 protein. Of roughly 14,000 distinct CDR3 sequences detected, 48% appear once; the ten largest clones hold around 28%. Time point reported: before preoperative PTX-NDP chemotherapy. The specimen was collected from a patient given preoperative chemotherapy. All receptors come from a human donor with esophageal squamous cell carcinoma. The donor label of this sample is uncertain.

This chain uses TRBV7-2 with TRBJ2-5; possible D gene TRBD1, 7 bases. Germline loops: CDR1 SGHTA, CDR2 FQGNSA. The CDR3 has 16 amino acids. Trimming cost V 6 bases and J 11 bases, with 28 bases left between them. This CDR3 is CASRWGRGQNKDTQYF. In DNA form, the CDR3 reads TGTGCCAGCAGGTGGGGGCGGGGACAGAACAAAGACACTCAGTACTTC.

V usage is TRBV7-3 and J usage is TRBJ2-3; 7 nucleotides match TRBD2. The J call may be faulty, since TRBJ2-7 better matches the DNA end. Germline lookup yields CDR1 SGHTA and CDR2 FQGTGA. The CDR3 spans 15 residues. The CDR3 region is CASGAGSGEKDTQYF. The CDR3 coding sequence is TGTGCCAGCGGCGCTGGGAGCGGGGAGAAAGATACGCAGTACTTC.

The chain employs TRBV7-2 and TRBJ2-7; TRBD2 is a possible D gene (5 bases). From germline, CDR1 is SGHTA and CDR2 FQGNSA. V gave up 3 bases and J gave up 5 bases, with 11 bases separating them. CDR3 length: 13 residues. Here the CDR3 reads CASSFRGDHEQYF. CDR3 nucleotides: TGTGCCAGCAGCTTCCGGGGAGATCACGAGCAGTACTTC.

Ten or more counts support this clonotype. The V and J genes are TRBV7-2 and TRBJ2-7; TRBD2 aligns across 7 bases. V lost 5 bases and J lost 0; bases outside the gene matches: 19. This CDR3 has 19 amino acids. Germline lookup yields CDR1 SGHTA and CDR2 FQGNSA. In nucleotides, the CDR3 is TGTGCCAGCAGCCGACCGGGAGGTGTATCGTCGGGGAGCTCCTACGAGCAGTACTTC. Protein product: CASSRPGGVSSGSSYEQYF.

As to this clonotype: One end of the junction fails to match germline, which may point to a read error. V usage is TRBV3-1 and J usage is TRBJ2-1, with TRBD2 identical over 8 bases. The CDR3 spans 16 residues. Per germline, CDR1 LGHDT and CDR2 YNNKEL (reference sequence). CDR3 nucleotide sequence: TGTGCCAGCAGCCAACAACTGGGGACCGGGAGGGCCGATAGGCTCTTC. Amino acid sequence: CASSQQLGTGRADRLF.

This chain links TRBV12-3 or TRBV12-4 with TRBJ2-1; TRBD2 agrees at 10 bases. The CDR3 is 15 residues long. The junction had 5 bases not matched to a gene; V was cut back by 5 bases and J by 4 bases. The CDR3 DNA follows: TGTGCCAGCAGTCTCGGACTAGCGGTATACAATGAGCAGTTCTTC. As protein: CASSLGLAVYNEQFF.

Comments on this clonotype: A junction boundary mismatches the germline segment, possibly from a read error. The chain couples TRBV7-2 to TRBJ2-5; D gene unclear. The CDR3 runs to 14 residues. Germline lookup yields CDR1 SGHTA and CDR2 FQGNSA. This CDR3 is CAGSVGARTDTQYF. CDR3 sequence (DNA): TGTGCCGGCAGCGTCGGCGCCCGCACAGATACGCAGTACTTT.

The gene calls are TRBV10-3 and TRBJ2-1; perhaps TRBD2 as D (6 bases). Per the germline V gene, CDR1 is ENHRY and CDR2 is SYGVKD. V was shortened by 8 bases and J by 6 bases, with 17 bases between the two germline ends. CDR3 size: 14 residues. The CDR3 DNA is TGTGCCATCTCCGGGACTGGGCTTCCCAATGAGCAGTTCTTC. It is translated as CAISGTGLPNEQFF.

Details on this clonotype: The final CDR3 position lacks the conserved phenylalanine or tryptophan, pointing to a likely read error. The rearrangement uses TRBV7-7 and TRBJ2-5, with 12 positions matching TRBD2. The J call is uncertain, as TRBJ2-7 better fits the DNA end. The CDR3 totals 24 residues. CDR1 is SSHAT, CDR2 FNYEAQ, per germline (reference sequence). The DNA for the CDR3 is TGTGCCAGCAGCTTAGTAGTCGGCAAGACTAGCGGGAGCGTCACCCGACCTGGGGCATACGAGCAGTACTAC. Its translation: CASSLVVGKTSGSVTRPGAYEQYY.

The V gene is TRBV7-2, the J gene TRBJ2-3, with D possibly being TRBD1 (5 bases). This CDR3 is built from 16 residues. V shed 2 bases and J shed 2 bases, with 14 bases lying between them. CDR1 and CDR2 from the germline V gene are SGHTA and FQGNSA. CDR3 loop: CASSLRGRGLTDTQYF. CDR3 DNA: TGTGCCAGCAGCTTAAGGGGTAGGGGCCTCACAGATACGCAGTATTTT. The full variable domain, with the rest looked up from reference TRBV7-2 and TRBJ2-3, is GAGVSQSPSNKVTEKGKDVELRCDPISGHTALYWYRQSLGQGLEFLIYFQGNSAPDKSGLPSDRFSAERTGGSVSTLTIQRTQQEDSAVYLCASSLRGRGLTDTQYFGPGTRLTVL.